Listed here are 14 T cell receptor beta chains from one sample, sequenced in a study of T-cell memory formation after mild COVID-19. From the 5' RACE reads, TCRdb called clonotypes with MiXCR, one entry per CDR3 protein. The sample shows approximately 170,000 distinct CDR3 sequences, 10% to 15% of them seen only once. Source material: PBMCs or a T cell subset sorted from them (not recorded which). Source of these receptors: a man between 18 and 29 years old who had mild COVID-19 (a few samples of this study predate the infection). Cell type and time point are not known.

This rearrangement joins TRBV6-2 or TRBV6-3 to TRBJ2-5; D remains ambiguous. The germline V and J ends were trimmed by 0 bases and 5 bases, with 1 base remaining between them. Germline loops: CDR1 MNHEY, CDR2 SVGEGT. The CDR3 sequence is 11 residues long. CDR3 coding DNA: TGTGCCAGCAGTTACTCGGAGACCCAGTACTTC. Translation gives CASSYSETQYF.

J is TRBJ2-3 and V is TRBV12-3 or TRBV12-4; D is undetermined. V lost 7 bases, J lost 4 bases, and 12 bases lay in between. The CDR3 covers 13 residues. The CDR3: CASKLTHSDTQYF. In DNA, the CDR3 is TGTGCCAGCAAGCTGACCCACTCAGATACGCAGTATTTT.

The rearrangement joins TRBV15 to TRBJ2-5, with D possibly TRBD2 on 6 matching bases. Germline V lookup: CDR1 LNHNV, CDR2 YYDKDF (reference sequence). This CDR3 contains 14 residues. Trimming removed 0 bases from V and 3 bases from J, with 8 bases in between. The CDR3, as DNA: TGTGCCACCAGCAGAGACCAGCGGGAAGAGACCCAGTACTTC. Translated, it gives CATSRDQREETQYF.

This chain uses TRBV12-3 or TRBV12-4 with TRBJ2-5; 8 bases are a match to TRBD1. The CDR3 covers 15 residues. V was clipped by 5 bases and J by 5 bases; unmatched bases: 10. CDR3 residues: CASSIRTGSRETQYF. CDR3 coding DNA: TGTGCCAGCAGTATACGGACAGGGTCTCGGGAGACCCAGTACTTC.

The chain carries TRBV5-1 and TRBJ2-1, with 8 bases aligning to TRBD2. CDR1 and CDR2 from the germline V gene are SGHRS and YFSETQ. The ends lost 0 bases at V and 3 bases at J; junction bases unmatched: 2. This CDR3 is built from 15 residues. CDR3 DNA: TGCGCCAGCAGCTTGGATAGCGGGGTCTACAATGAGCAGTTCTTC. It specifies CASSLDSGVYNEQFF.

This clonotype has more than one count but fewer than ten. This chain connects TRBV7-9 to TRBJ2-3; 8 bases are a match to TRBD1. The CDR3 totals 15 residues. With 2 bases clipped from V and 3 bases from J, the junction kept 4 bases outside the gene matches. Germline loops: CDR1 SEHNR, CDR2 FQNEAQ (reference sequence). The CDR3 DNA reads as TGTGCCAGCAGCTTATGGGACAGGAGAACAGATACGCAGTATTTT. Its protein product is CASSLWDRRTDTQYF.

In its sample, this clonotype was seen a few times. V usage is TRBV2 and J usage is TRBJ1-5; no clear D gene. Trimming stripped 7 bases from V and 2 bases from J, with 12 bases between. From germline, CDR1 is SNHLY and CDR2 FYNNEI. The CDR3 contains 14 residues. This CDR3 reads CASTQGRGNQPQHF. The DNA for the CDR3 is TGTGCCAGCACCCAAGGGAGGGGCAATCAGCCCCAGCATTTT.

The chain carries TRBV7-2 and TRBJ2-7; D possibly uses TRBD1 or TRBD2 (5 bases each). The CDR3 consists of 16 residues. Germline CDR1 and CDR2: SGHTA and FQGNSA. The V and J ends lost 5 bases and 2 bases respectively, with 19 bases between them. This CDR3 is CASSILDSHGAYEQYF. As DNA, the CDR3 is TGTGCCAGCAGCATCCTAGACAGCCACGGGGCCTACGAGCAGTACTTC.

The chain couples TRBV7-2 to TRBJ1-2; TRBD1 matches 7 bases. The CDR3 totals 11 residues. V dropped 5 bases and J dropped 13; count of bases not matched to a gene: 7. Germline loops: CDR1 SGHTA, CDR2 FQGNSA. The CDR3 region has the DNA TGTGCCAGCAGCGTAGACAGGGAATTCACCTTC. Residues: CASSVDREFTF. Full variable domain (rest looked up from reference TRBV7-2 and TRBJ1-2): GAGVSQSPSNKVTEKGKDVELRCDPISGHTALYWYRQSLGQGLEFLIYFQGNSAPDKSGLPSDRFSAERTGGSVSTLTIQRTQQEDSAVYLCASSVDREFTFGSGTRLTVV.

This clonotype has a handful of counts. The chain has TRBV6-1 and TRBJ2-7; TRBD1 is a possible D gene (5 bases). V lost 0 bases and J 3 bases, leaving 6 bases between the germline ends. Looked up from germline, CDR1 is MNHNS and CDR2 is SASEGT. CDR3 size: 13 residues. The DNA for the CDR3 is TGTGCCAGCAGTGAAGCCAGGGACTACGAGCAGTACGTC. Residues: CASSEARDYEQYV.

The chain employs TRBV20-1 and TRBJ2-1, with D perhaps assigned TRBD1 or TRBD2 (5 bases each). The length of the CDR3 is 12 residues. V was shortened by 7 bases and J by 8 bases, with 15 bases between the two germline ends. CDR1 is DFQATT and CDR2 is SNEGSKA in the germline V gene (reference sequence). The CDR3 nucleotides read TGCAGTGTAAACCACGGGGCCGATGAGCAGTTCTTC. The encoded protein is CSVNHGADEQFF.

The genes are TRBV3-1 and TRBJ1-5; 9 bases match TRBD1. The V gene end was trimmed by 3 bases and the J gene end by 9 bases; junction bases not matched to a gene: 9. The CDR3 has 15 amino acids. The V gene's germline CDR1 is LGHDT and CDR2 YNNKEL (reference sequence). The CDR3 sequence is CASSQSTGGLGPQHF. CDR3 coding DNA: TGTGCCAGCAGCCAGTCGACAGGGGGGCTCGGGCCCCAGCATTTT.

This chain joins TRBV6-2 or TRBV6-3 and TRBJ2-3, with 7 bases fitting TRBD1. The CDR3 consists of 11 residues. CDR1 and CDR2 (germline): MNHEY, SVGEGT. V shed 5 bases and J 14 bases; nucleotides not matched to a gene: 7. The CDR3 reads CASSTGQERYF. CDR3 sequence (DNA): TGTGCCAGCAGTACTGGACAGGAACGGTATTTT.

This clonotype was observed a handful of times. This sequence joins TRBV18 and TRBJ1-6, with a weak D call TRBD1 (5 bases). V lost 3 bases and J lost 8, with 11 bases in between. This CDR3 is built from 14 residues. Germline V CDR1 and CDR2: KGHSH, LQKENI. DNA of the CDR3: TGTGCCAGCTCACCCCGGCAGGGACATTCACCCCTCCACTTT. Translation: CASSPRQGHSPLHF. Full variable domain (missing parts from reference TRBV18 and TRBJ1-6): NAGVMQNPRHLVRRRGQEARLRCSPMKGHSHVYWYRQLPEEGLKFMVYLQKENIIDESGMPKERFSAEFPKEGPSILRIQQVVRGDSAAYFCASSPRQGHSPLHFGNGTRLTVT.